The rows below give T cell receptor beta chains drawn from one sample of a study of beta chain features in type 1 diabetes. Assay used: immunoSEQ multiplex PCR; TCRdb lists only in-frame clones, some missing. In the table there are nearly 250,000 clones, around 68% of which are singletons. Input material: naive CD4+ T cells from blood. The receptor set was obtained from a man aged 30-40 years in good health. Each CDR3 is given with its conserved first and last residue. Each record gives: clone size, CDR3 length, V gene, J gene, CDR3 protein. Clone sizes are given selectively: once, few, many, or a class where the clone is expanded.

>-|14|TRBV18|TRBJ2-3
CASSQIREGDTQYF
>-|15|TRBV6-5|TRBJ1-2
CASSRGQGGHYGYTF
>-|11|TRBV20-1|TRBJ2-7
CSARDSYEQYF
>-|13|TRBV29-1|TRBJ1-2
CSVKGAGGYGYTF
>few|14|TRBV7-8|TRBJ2-1
CASSSILGYNEQFF
>-|12|TRBV25-1|TRBJ1-6
CASSESSSPLHF
>-|16|TRBV9|TRBJ2-5
CASSTSGTSGPETQYF
>-|16|TRBV15|TRBJ1-5
CATSRVRGQGGQPQHF
>-|15|TRBV5-1|TRBJ2-3
CASSLGQGLTDTQYF
>-|13|TRBV29-1|TRBJ1-1
CSTGQGVNTEAFF
>few|14|TRBV30|TRBJ2-3
CAWKRDKKTDTQYF
>few|14|TRBV30|TRBJ2-3
CAWSVLLGTDTQYF
>-|14|TRBV6-6|TRBJ1-5
CASSYGGRDQPQHF
>-|17|TRBV4-3|TRBJ1-1
CASSPFITGQGITEAFF
>-|15|TRBV30|TRBJ2-2
CAWSRGLGHTGELFF
>-|15|TRBV15|TRBJ2-2
CAKPFKGTNTGELFF
>-|13|TRBV29-1|TRBJ2-3
CSALEGGTDTQYF
>-|12|TRBV10-3|TRBJ2-7
CAISVGGYEQYF
>-|9|TRBV20-1|TRBJ2-3
CSPLDTQYF
>-|13|TRBV30|TRBJ1-6
CAWTGTGVSPLHF
>-|14|TRBV7-2|TRBJ2-3
CASSLAGLTDTQYF
>-|15|TRBV30|TRBJ1-1
CAWSVGQLMNTEAFF
>-|13|TRBV15|TRBJ2-1
CATSKDGFGEQFF
>few|12|TRBV29-1|TRBJ2-3
CSEGGGSDTQYF
>-|13|TRBV18|TRBJ2-5
CASSPISAETQYF
>-|12|TRBV13|TRBJ1-3
CASSLVGNTIYF
>-|15|TRBV30|TRBJ1-4
CAWRTWGAGNEKLFF
>-|13|TRBV29-1|TRBJ2-5
CSVGPGAGSAQYF
>-|14|TRBV30|TRBJ2-1
CAVRMDRVDNEQFF
>-|13|TRBV14|TRBJ1-6
CASSVNLNSPLHF
>-|13|TRBV15|TRBJ1-5
CATSRDNDQPQHF
>-|17|TRBV23-1|TRBJ2-3
CASSHSGLAGGPDTQYF
>-|14|TRBV28|TRBJ1-5
CASSLRESNQPQHF
>few|13|TRBV7-9|TRBJ1-4
CASSLTGTEKLFF
>-|14|TRBV9|TRBJ2-3
CASSVELAGAPQYF
>few|13|TRBV29-1|TRBJ1-1
CSVEGVLGHVAFF
>-|15|TRBV30|TRBJ1-2
CAWSVGVPGNYGYTF
>few|12|TRBV28|TRBJ2-7
CASTRRGYEQYF
>few|12|TRBV6-6|TRBJ2-4
CASSYEGNIQYF
>once|14|TRBV29-1|TRBJ1-2
CSVEQGASNYGYTF
>few|18|TRBV7-2|TRBJ2-5
CASSDVRRGTEDQETQYF
>-|13|TRBV4-3|TRBJ2-7
CASSRDDRGEQYF
>-|16|TRBV9|TRBJ2-3
CASSVGLLGSTDTQYF
>-|12|TRBV25-1|TRBJ2-5
CASSAVLETQYF